The next 30 T cell receptor beta chains were all read from a single sample in a study of blood T cells in healthy people across ages. A second about 7 to 12 cycle PCR used barcoded and J-beta primers. Via MiXCR, TCRdb re-called the 5' RACE reads, giving one row per CDR3 protein. Of roughly 800,000 distinct CDR3 sequences in the sample, 58% were seen once. The material sequenced was blood. The receptor source for this set is a man in his thirties or forties in good health.

The chain employs TRBV9 and TRBJ2-1; 7 nucleotides agree with TRBD1. J lost 6 bases, V lost 6 bases, and 12 bases had no gene match. The V gene's germline CDR1 is SGDLS and CDR2 YYNGEE. CDR3 size: 15 residues. The CDR3 sequence: CASTKGAGASNEQFF. DNA of the CDR3: TGTGCCAGCACCAAGGGGGCAGGGGCCAGCAATGAGCAGTTCTTC.

This clonotype was seen just once. The gene calls are TRBV11-2 and TRBJ2-1, with 12 nucleotides matching TRBD2. V dropped 3 bases and J dropped 4; count of bases not matched to a gene: 7. The CDR3 is 17 residues long. Germline V gene lookup returns CDR1 SGHAT and CDR2 FQNNGV. CDR3 sequence (DNA): TGTGCCAGCAGCTTTAAACTAGCGGGAGGATCTTACAATGAGCAGTTCTTC. Translation gives CASSFKLAGGSYNEQFF. Variable domain in full (rest from reference TRBV11-2 and TRBJ2-1): EAGVAQSPRYKIIEKRQSVAFWCNPISGHATLYWYQQILGQGPKLLIQFQNNGVVDDSQLPKDRFSAERLKGVDSTLKIQPAKLEDSAVYLCASSFKLAGGSYNEQFFGPGTRLTVL.

The V and J genes are TRBV14 and TRBJ1-1; TRBD1 matches at 9 bases. With 3 bases clipped from V and 3 bases from J, the junction kept 8 bases outside the gene matches. This CDR3 region has 16 residues. Germline V gene sequence: CDR1 SGHDN, CDR2 FVKESK. For the CDR3, the DNA is TGTGCCAGCAGCCAGACAGGGGGAAGTTGGCACACTGAAGCTTTCTTT. Translation: CASSQTGGSWHTEAFF.

The V gene is TRBV7-9, the J gene TRBJ2-7; 9 nucleotides align to TRBD1. The V and J ends lost 8 bases and 3 bases, in that order; junction bases with no gene match: 8. The CDR3 covers 14 residues. The germline gives CDR1 SEHNR, CDR2 FQNEAQ (reference sequence). The chain's CDR3 is CASARDREFYEQYF. Written as DNA, the CDR3 is TGTGCCAGCGCCAGGGACAGGGAGTTCTACGAGCAGTACTTC.

This clonotype has only a few counts. This chain joins TRBV4-1 and TRBJ1-2; D is unresolved. CDR3 length: 13 residues. V gave up 3 bases and J gave up 4 bases, with 9 bases separating them. Germline assignment: CDR1 MGHRA and CDR2 YSYEKL. The CDR3 loop is CASSHPSGYGYTF. CDR3 DNA sequence: TGCGCCAGCAGCCACCCCTCTGGCTATGGCTACACCTTC.

This rearrangement joins TRBV19 to TRBJ1-2; D not resolved. V lost 5 bases, J lost 3 bases, and 7 bases lay in between. The V gene's germline CDR1 is LNHDA and CDR2 SQIVND (reference sequence). The CDR3 has 12 amino acids. CDR3 protein: CASSGDYYGYTF. The CDR3 nucleotides read TGTGCCAGTAGTGGCGACTACTATGGCTACACCTTC.

The chain is built from TRBV7-2 and TRBJ2-5; D uncertain. Germline-derived CDR1 and CDR2 are SGHTA and FQGNSA. The CDR3 is 15 residues long. V shed 5 bases and J shed 4 bases, with 17 bases lying between them. The CDR3 region is CASSSLTKSRETQYF. Here the CDR3 DNA reads TGTGCCAGCAGCAGCCTTACTAAGAGTCGAGAGACCCAGTACTTC.

This chain links TRBV15 with TRBJ1-6; tentative D call: TRBD1 (6 bases). With 7 bases removed from V and 5 bases from J, the gap between germline ends came to 6 bases. Per germline, CDR1 LNHNV and CDR2 YYDKDF (reference sequence). This CDR3 is 12 amino acids long. CDR3 in DNA: TGTGCCACCACAGGGGATAATTCACCCCTCCACTTT. It yields the protein CATTGDNSPLHF.

V is TRBV13 and J is TRBJ2-5, with a tentative D call TRBD2 (6 bases). The CDR3 has 15 amino acids. Trimming shortened V by 5 bases and J by 4 bases, and 17 bases separated the two germline ends. Germline-derived CDR1 and CDR2 are PRHDT and FYEKMQ (reference sequence). The CDR3 here is CASSTHGGFGETQYF. Here the CDR3 DNA reads TGTGCCAGCAGCACCCACGGGGGATTTGGAGAGACCCAGTACTTC. The complete variable domain, with remaining parts taken from reference TRBV13 and TRBJ2-5, reads AAGVIQSPRHLIKEKRETATLKCYPIPRHDTVYWYQQGPGQDPQFLISFYEKMQSDKGSIPDRFSAQQFSDYHSELNMSSLELGDSALYFCASSTHGGFGETQYFGPGTRLLVL.

This chain links TRBV20-1 with TRBJ2-5, with 11 nucleotides matching TRBD2. CDR3 length: 13 amino acids. The germline V gene has CDR1 DFQATT and CDR2 SNEGSKA (reference sequence). V shed 6 bases, J shed 6 bases, and the junction held 6 bases outside the gene matches. CDR3 protein: CSAETSGSKTQYF. The CDR3 coding sequence is TGCAGTGCCGAAACTAGCGGGAGTAAGACCCAGTACTTC.

V gene TRBV7-2 combines with J gene TRBJ2-3; the D is unclear. The germline V gene encodes CDR1 SGHTA and CDR2 FQGNSA. V lost 4 bases to trimming and J lost 0 bases, with 14 bases between them. The CDR3 totals 16 residues. CDR3 nucleotides: TGTGCCAGCAGCTACCGAGCCGCCCTAAGCACAGATACGCAGTATTTT. Translated: CASSYRAALSTDTQYF.

This clonotype turned up a few times. V usage is TRBV4-2 and J usage is TRBJ1-2; tentative D call: TRBD1 (5 bases). CDR3 size: 15 residues. Per germline, CDR1 LGHNA and CDR2 YNFKEQ. V was trimmed by 4 bases and J by 4 bases, leaving 16 bases between them. The CDR3 spells CASSPFRDDSYGYTF. The CDR3 bases are TGTGCCAGCAGCCCTTTCCGGGACGACAGCTATGGCTACACCTTC.

V is TRBV7-9 and J is TRBJ2-3; 10 bases agree with TRBD2. V shed 6 bases and J 2 bases; nucleotides not matched to a gene: 8. The CDR3 has 16 residues. CDR1 and CDR2 from the germline V gene are SEHNR and FQNEAQ (reference sequence). CDR3 in amino acids: CASRTEREGPTDTQYF. The CDR3, as DNA: TGTGCCAGCAGGACGGAGCGGGAGGGGCCCACAGATACGCAGTATTTT. Filled out from reference TRBV7-9 and TRBJ2-3, the complete variable domain reads DTGVSQNPRHKITKRGQNVTFRCDPISEHNRLYWYRQTLGQGPEFLTYFQNEAQLEKSRLLSDRFSAERPKGSFSTLEIQRTEQGDSAMYLCASRTEREGPTDTQYFGPGTRLTVL.

The chain uses TRBV18 and TRBJ2-1; 9 nucleotides agree with TRBD1. Germline assignment: CDR1 KGHSH and CDR2 LQKENI. Losses at the gene ends were 3 bases for V and 7 bases for J; bases not matched to a gene: 4. This CDR3 region has 14 residues. The CDR3 region has the DNA TGTGCCAGCTCACCTGGGACAGGGTTTAATGAGCAGTTCTTC. Amino acid sequence: CASSPGTGFNEQFF.

A remark on this clonotype: A junction end diverges from the germline sequence, so it may reflect a read error. The gene calls are TRBV28 and TRBJ2-1; 12 bases align to TRBD2. CDR3 length: 17 amino acids. Germline lookup yields CDR1 MDHEN and CDR2 SYDVKM. CDR3 region: CASSLRTSGMPYNEQFF. The CDR3 nucleotides are TGTGCCAGCAGTCTTCGGACTAGCGGGATGCCCTACAACGAGCAGTTCTTC.

The rearrangement joins TRBV7-8 to TRBJ2-1, with 8 positions matching TRBD1. From germline, CDR1 is SGHVS and CDR2 FQNEAQ. V lost 3 bases and J lost 8; bases outside the gene matches: 12. This CDR3 spans 16 amino acids. The CDR3 reads CASSFRRTGQDDEQFF. DNA of the CDR3: TGTGCCAGCAGCTTTCGTCGGACAGGGCAGGACGATGAGCAGTTCTTC.

V usage is TRBV20-1 and J usage is TRBJ2-1; 7 positions agree with TRBD2. This CDR3 is 12 amino acids long. The germline CDR1 and CDR2 sequences are DFQATT and SNEGSKA (reference sequence). The ends lost 4 bases at V and 8 bases at J; junction bases unmatched: 5. The CDR3, as DNA: TGCAGTGCTAACAGCGGGAACCATGAGCAGTTCTTC. Protein: CSANSGNHEQFF.

The chain uses TRBV7-9 and TRBJ2-5; 7 bases are a match to TRBD1. This CDR3 is 14 amino acids long. Germline V lookup: CDR1 SEHNR, CDR2 FQNEAQ (reference sequence). V gave up 10 bases and J gave up 5 bases; unmatched junction bases: 13. The CDR3 spells CATLRRTGEETQYF. The CDR3 coding sequence is TGTGCCACCCTACGGAGGACAGGCGAGGAGACCCAGTACTTC.

V gene TRBV4-2 combines with J gene TRBJ2-7, with D possibly being TRBD1 or TRBD2 (5 bases each). The CDR3 is 15 residues long. CDR1 is LGHNA and CDR2 is YNFKEQ in the germline V gene. V was pared by 6 bases and J by 2 bases, with 17 bases between. CDR3 bases: TGTGCCAGCAGTTCTCAACGGGACGGGACCTACGAGCAGTACTTC. It encodes CASSSQRDGTYEQYF.

V gene TRBV20-1 combines with J gene TRBJ1-2; D is uncertain. Trimming removed 1 base from V and 2 bases from J, with 11 bases in between. Germline V gene sequence: CDR1 DFQATT, CDR2 SNEGSKA (reference sequence). The CDR3 runs to 14 residues. The CDR3 DNA sequence: TGCAGTGCTAGAGTAAGACCGAGCAACTATGGCTACACCTTC. Residues: CSARVRPSNYGYTF.

CDR3 bases: TGCAGTGCCCCCGGGACCTACGAGCAGTACTTC. Protein product: CSAPGTYEQYF. The J gene is TRBJ2-7, the V gene TRBV20-1; D is possibly TRBD2 (5 bases). The CDR3 spans 11 residues. CDR1 and CDR2 from the germline V gene are DFQATT and SNEGSKA (reference sequence). V was shortened by 6 bases and J by 2 bases, with 8 bases between the two germline ends.

This clonotype was seen repeatedly, ten times or more. The DNA of the CDR3 is TGTGCCAGCAGCTTGGCACCCTACGAGCAGTACTTC. Its protein is CASSLAPYEQYF. The chain joins TRBV7-2 to TRBJ2-7, with D hard to call. The CDR3 loop spans 12 amino acids. Trimming removed 3 bases from V and 2 bases from J, with 5 bases in between. Germline values: CDR1 SGHTA, CDR2 FQGNSA.

The chain joins TRBV7-2 to TRBJ1-1; D unresolved. CDR3 length: 13 amino acids. Trimming stripped 4 bases from V and 2 bases from J, with 8 bases between. CDR1 is SGHTA, CDR2 FQGNSA, per germline. In DNA form, the CDR3 reads TGTGCCAGCAGCTCCTCGTTTAACACTGAAGCTTTCTTT. Translating gives CASSSSFNTEAFF.

This rearrangement joins TRBV4-2 to TRBJ2-7; maybe TRBD1 (5 bases). CDR1 is LGHNA and CDR2 is YNFKEQ in the germline V gene. V lost 2 bases, J lost 1 base, and 18 bases lay in between. The CDR3 contains 17 residues. Written as DNA, the CDR3 is TGTGCCAGCAGCCAAAGGAGAGGAGCAGGGCTATCCTACGAGCAGTACTTC. Translated, it gives CASSQRRGAGLSYEQYF.

There are a few counts of this clonotype. This chain connects TRBV20-1 to TRBJ2-4, with 11 bases that match TRBD2. The germline gives CDR1 DFQATT, CDR2 SNEGSKA (reference sequence). The CDR3 sequence is 13 residues long. The trim removed 6 bases at V and 8 bases at J, leaving 6 bases unmatched. This CDR3 is CSALTSGTDIQYF. The CDR3 DNA sequence: TGCAGTGCCCTGACTAGCGGGACGGACATTCAGTACTTC.

V usage is TRBV6-2 or TRBV6-3 and J usage is TRBJ2-7; D unclear. The CDR3 sequence is 14 residues long. The V and J ends lost 2 bases and 4 bases respectively, with 12 bases between them. The germline V gene encodes CDR1 MNHEY and CDR2 SVGEGT. CDR3 sequence reads: CASSYALLQYEQYF. The CDR3 DNA follows: TGTGCCAGCAGTTACGCGTTACTACAGTACGAGCAGTACTTC.

The rearrangement uses TRBV5-1 and TRBJ2-5; TRBD2 aligns across 9 bases. Germline V lookup: CDR1 SGHRS, CDR2 YFSETQ. CDR3 size: 16 residues. V lost 2 bases, J lost 2 bases, and 7 bases stayed unmatched. The CDR3 nucleotides read TGCGCCAGCAGCTTCTCGACTAGCGGCTATCAAGAGACCCAGTACTTC. This encodes CASSFSTSGYQETQYF.

This clonotype has at least ten counts. J is TRBJ2-3 and V is TRBV4-2; 7 nucleotides match TRBD2. The CDR3 spans 15 residues. CDR1 LGHNA and CDR2 YNFKEQ come from the germline V gene. The junction had 11 bases not matched to a gene; V was cut back by 9 bases and J by 2 bases. CDR3 nucleotide sequence: TGTGCCAGTAAGCGGGAAGGAAGTACCACAGATACGCAGTATTTT. It is translated as CASKREGSTTDTQYF.

The V gene is TRBV20-1, the J gene TRBJ1-2; D perhaps matches TRBD1 (6 bases). The CDR3 length is 14 residues. Looked up from germline, CDR1 is DFQATT and CDR2 is SNEGSKA (reference sequence). V lost 6 bases and J 2 bases, leaving 16 bases between the germline ends. The CDR3 coding sequence is TGCAGTGCCAGGGAAGGGGGAGCGAACTATGGCTACACCTTC. Residues: CSAREGGANYGYTF.

This chain joins TRBV11-2 and TRBJ2-3; 7 bases agree with TRBD2. The germline gives CDR1 SGHAT, CDR2 FQNNGV. CDR3 length: 14 residues. The ends lost 6 bases at V and 1 base at J; junction bases unmatched: 4. The CDR3 sequence: CASRDRGGTDTQYF. For the CDR3, the DNA is TGTGCCAGCAGGGATCGGGGGGGCACAGATACGCAGTATTTT.